This T cell receptor beta chain was obtained from a study of cytomegalovirus exposure and HLA in healthy donors. Whole-study results and caveats: HLA alleles showed associations with 15,000 to 20,000 TCR beta sequences in a later analysis, at a 0.05 false discovery rate.

The primer mix had 60 Vbeta and 13 Jbeta primers. This table comes from immunoSEQ multiplex PCR, and its TCRdb copy is limited to in-frame clones, with some not included. The sample consists of some 150,000 clones, approximately 87% of them appearing once. The CDR3 sequence is 15 residues long. CDR1 is KGHSH and CDR2 is LQKENI in the germline V gene. Trimming removed 0 bases from V and 6 bases from J, with 11 bases in between. Comments on this clone: What it binds is not known.

This chain connects TRBV18 to TRBJ2-2; no firm D call. Material: PBMCs. This receptor was obtained from a man between 35 and 55 years old in good health and CMV-seronegative. The CDR3 protein is CASSPPIQSPGELFF. CDR3 bases: TGTGCCAGCTCACCACCTATCCAGTCGCCCGGGGAGCTGTTTTTT.